This TCR beta chain was recorded in a study of cytomegalovirus exposure and HLA in healthy donors. The donors gave bone marrow, and they were healthy. As to this clone: Its antigen is undetermined.

The V segment lost 11 bases and the J segment 7 bases; nucleotides outside the gene matches: 13. Per germline, CDR1 MNHNS and CDR2 SASEGT. This CDR3 has 13 amino acids. The PCR was carried out with 60 Vbeta primers and 13 Jbeta primers. Profiling relied on immunoSEQ multiplex PCR, and the TCRdb table lists in-frame clones only, not all of them. The sample shows roughly 92,000 clones, 75% to 85% of them seen only once. The study's findings and limits: Productive rates of about 87% or about 30% were seen for most TCR beta V segments in an earlier analysis. Immune exposure information comprised only CMV serostatus.

Sequences were obtained from PBMCs. This clonotype was obtained from a man aged 45 to 65 in good health and CMV-seropositive. The chain uses TRBV6-1 and TRBJ2-7; 8 positions agree with TRBD1. CDR3 nucleotides: TGTGCCGGATCCCAGGGGGCGTTAGTAGAGCAGTACTTC. Amino acid sequence: CAGSQGALVEQYF.